The 10 T cell receptor beta chains below were found in one sample sequenced in a study of relationships among human T cell subsets. The T cell receptor alpha and beta CDR3 regions were amplified from mRNA by semiquantitative ARM-PCR. ARM-PCR used tagged nested gene-specific primers, then communal superprimers for exponential amplification. TCRdb reanalysed the multiplex PCR reads using MiXCR and keeps one entry per CDR3 protein. In the table there are 8,000 to 10,000 distinct CDR3 sequences, about 50% of which are singletons. Anti-CD45RO beads selected memory T cells out of the CD45RA-negative fraction. The sample comprised memory T cells sorted from blood. These receptors came from a man aged 40-49 years in good health.

The chain links TRBV11-2 to TRBJ1-5; D remains unclear. The V end was cut by 3 bases, the J end by 4 bases, with 7 bases between. This CDR3 contains 13 residues. CDR1 is SGHAT, CDR2 FQNNGV, per germline. The CDR3 is CASSFTDNQPQHF. The CDR3 coding sequence is TGTGCCAGCAGCTTTACGGATAATCAGCCCCAGCATTTT.

V gene TRBV11-2 combines with J gene TRBJ2-1; the match to TRBD1 covers 7 bases. V gave up 5 bases and J gave up 9 bases; unmatched junction bases: 10. CDR3 size: 14 residues. Germline lookup yields CDR1 SGHAT and CDR2 FQNNGV. The DNA of the CDR3 is TGTGCCAGCAGCCTAGGACAGGCGAGGAGTGAGCAGTTCTTC. Translation gives CASSLGQARSEQFF.

The V and J genes are TRBV7-9 and TRBJ1-3, with D unclear. The CDR3 contains 15 residues. The germline CDR1 and CDR2 sequences are SEHNR and FQNEAQ (reference sequence). Trimming pared 1 base from V and 0 bases from J, leaving 7 bases between. The CDR3 protein is CASSLGGTSGNTIYF. CDR3 DNA: TGTGCCAGCAGCTTAGGCGGCACCTCTGGAAACACCATATATTTT.

The genes are TRBV11-2 and TRBJ2-3; 7 bases align to TRBD1. The ends lost 1 base at V and 3 bases at J; junction bases unmatched: 7. Germline values: CDR1 SGHAT, CDR2 FQNNGV. This CDR3 has 16 amino acids. The CDR3 loop reads CASSLGSRQGTDTQYF. For the CDR3, the DNA is TGTGCCAGCAGCTTAGGCTCCCGACAGGGAACAGATACGCAGTATTTT.

The chain has TRBV12-3 or TRBV12-4 and TRBJ2-1; no reliable D call. There are 13 residues in the CDR3. V lost 2 bases, J lost 7 bases, and 9 bases lay in between. The CDR3 loop reads CASSLSSRNEQFF. Here the CDR3 DNA reads TGTGCCAGCAGTTTATCTAGTAGGAATGAGCAGTTCTTC.

The V and J genes are TRBV11-2 and TRBJ2-1; D uncertain. The CDR3 is 13 residues long. Germline V gene lookup returns CDR1 SGHAT and CDR2 FQNNGV. Trimming left V 5 bases short and J 4 bases short, with 9 bases between. The CDR3 loop reads CASSPGRYNEQFF. CDR3 sequence (DNA): TGTGCCAGCAGCCCTGGTAGGTACAATGAGCAGTTCTTC.

This sequence joins TRBV4-1 and TRBJ1-6, with a tentative D call TRBD1 (6 bases). The CDR3 covers 17 residues. Germline V gene sequence: CDR1 MGHRA, CDR2 YSYEKL. Trimming took 1 base from V and 7 from J, leaving 17 bases between them. The CDR3 sequence: CASSQVSGAGVNSPLHF. The CDR3 DNA reads TGCGCCAGCAGCCAAGTTTCCGGGGCAGGGGTGAATTCACCCCTCCACTTT.

A few counts support this clonotype. J is TRBJ1-5 and V is TRBV18; D is undetermined. Germline V gene sequence: CDR1 KGHSH, CDR2 LQKENI. V dropped 3 bases and J dropped 5 bases, with 8 bases sitting between them. CDR3 length equals 13 residues. The CDR3 sequence: CASSPGLDQPQHF. The CDR3 DNA sequence: TGTGCCAGCTCACCCGGTTTGGATCAGCCCCAGCATTTT.

This sequence joins TRBV20-1 and TRBJ2-5, with 11 positions matching TRBD2. CDR1 is DFQATT, CDR2 SNEGSKA, per germline (reference sequence). This CDR3 is 16 amino acids long. Trimming took 5 bases from V and 5 from J; bases not matched to a gene: 13. The CDR3 here is CSALLAGAGPDETQYF. As DNA, the CDR3 is TGCAGTGCTTTACTAGCGGGAGCGGGCCCCGACGAGACCCAGTACTTC.

The gene calls are TRBV29-1 and TRBJ2-3, with a possible D match to TRBD2 (5 bases). The CDR3 totals 12 residues. Per the germline V gene, CDR1 is SQVTM and CDR2 is ANQGSEA. V lost 8 bases, J lost 4 bases, and 13 bases lay in between. The chain's CDR3 is CSLRLEADTQYF. The CDR3 bases are TGCAGCCTTAGACTGGAGGCAGATACGCAGTATTTT.